These 23 T cell receptor beta chains were sequenced from one sample in a study of response to subunit inactivated influenza vaccine. TCRdb passed the RT-PCR reads through MiXCR, listing each CDR3 protein once. The sample contains more than 200,000 distinct CDR3 sequences, more than 10% of which appear only once. Sequenced material: non-naive T cells sorted from PBMCs, taken roughly 2 weeks before vaccination. The origin of the receptors is a man between 45 and 60 years old who received an inactivated influenza vaccine.

V gene TRBV12-3 or TRBV12-4 combines with J gene TRBJ2-3; TRBD2 agrees at 7 bases. The J segment lost 1 base and the V segment lost 2 bases, leaving 3 bases of the junction unmatched. The CDR3 spans 15 residues. The CDR3 spells CASSLSLAGTDTQYF. CDR3 DNA sequence: TGTGCCAGCAGTTTAAGTCTAGCGGGCACAGATACGCAGTATTTT.

The table lists this clonotype with many counts. J is TRBJ1-1 and V is TRBV4-2, with TRBD1 matching 8 bases. The CDR3 runs 15 residues. Germline values: CDR1 LGHNA, CDR2 YNFKEQ. The V and J ends lost 4 bases and 1 base, in that order; junction bases with no gene match: 5. The CDR3 bases are TGTGCCAGCAGCCCAGGAGGGACAGGGAACACTGAAGCTTTCTTT. Amino acid sequence: CASSPGGTGNTEAFF.

The genes are TRBV18 and TRBJ2-1; TRBD2 is a possible D gene (5 bases). The CDR3 has 16 residues. Germline CDR1 reads KGHSH; CDR2 reads LQKENI. V was pared by 2 bases and J by 5 bases, with 16 bases between. CDR3 region: CASSPGRGQKHNEQFF. The DNA for the CDR3 is TGTGCCAGCTCACCAGGTCGGGGTCAGAAACACAATGAGCAGTTCTTC. The whole variable domain, filled in from reference TRBV18 and TRBJ2-1, reads NAGVMQNPRHLVRRRGQEARLRCSPMKGHSHVYWYRQLPEEGLKFMVYLQKENIIDESGMPKERFSAEFPKEGPSILRIQQVVRGDSAAYFCASSPGRGQKHNEQFFGPGTRLTVL.

This clonotype was recorded at least ten times. This chain uses TRBV20-1 with TRBJ1-1; D is possibly TRBD1 (5 bases). There are 11 residues in the CDR3. V was cut by 3 bases and J by 3 bases, with 5 bases left in between. CDR1 DFQATT and CDR2 SNEGSKA come from the germline V gene (reference sequence). As DNA, the CDR3 is TGCAGTGCTAGGGGGGACACTGAAGCTTTCTTT. Amino acid sequence: CSARGDTEAFF.

This clonotype was seen a few times. The chain employs TRBV21-1 and TRBJ1-5. TRBV21-1 is noted as a pseudogene. This CDR3 is built from 12 residues. The CDR3, as DNA: TGTGCCAGCAGCAAGGTGAATCAGCCCCAGCATTTT. This codes for CASSKVNQPQHF.

This clonotype was seen a few times. The J gene is TRBJ1-6, the V gene TRBV12-3 or TRBV12-4; D is possibly TRBD1 (6 bases). The CDR3 runs 15 residues. V lost 4 bases, J lost 7 bases, and 14 bases lay in between. In DNA, the CDR3 is TGTGCCAGCAGTTCCAGGGGTGCTGGGAATTCACCCCTCCACTTT. Its translation is CASSSRGAGNSPLHF.

In its sample, this clonotype was seen a few times. V is TRBV18 and J is TRBJ1-2; D is unresolved. The CDR3 extends over 12 amino acids. The germline CDR1 and CDR2 sequences are KGHSH and LQKENI. The V end lost 6 bases, the J end lost 8 bases, and 13 bases lay between the germline ends. In DNA, the CDR3 is TGTGCCAGCTCCGATCGTCAGAGGGGCTACACCTTC. Its protein product is CASSDRQRGYTF.

The chain couples TRBV9 to TRBJ2-7, with D possibly TRBD1 on 5 matching bases. This CDR3 region has 13 residues. Germline V lookup: CDR1 SGDLS, CDR2 YYNGEE. Deletions cut 4 bases from V and 2 bases from J, with 10 bases between. As DNA, the CDR3 is TGTGCCAGCAGCAGGGGCACTACCTACGAGCAGTACTTC. As protein: CASSRGTTYEQYF.

This clonotype was seen ten or more times. The chain uses TRBV5-1 and TRBJ2-2, with D maybe TRBD1 (5 bases). Looked up from germline, CDR1 is SGHRS and CDR2 is YFSETQ. The CDR3 has 16 amino acids. V was pared by 0 bases and J by 0 bases, with 9 bases between. CDR3 region: CASSLVGATNTGELFF. The CDR3 coding sequence is TGCGCCAGCAGCTTGGTAGGGGCGACGAACACCGGGGAGCTGTTTTTT.

The chain has TRBV30 and TRBJ1-2; 8 bases are shared with TRBD1. Germline V CDR1 and CDR2: GTSNPN, SVGIG (reference sequence). The J segment lost 7 bases and the V segment lost 1 base, leaving 8 bases of the junction unmatched. This CDR3 contains 14 residues. The CDR3 spells CAWSAQTGVTGYTF. DNA for the CDR3: TGTGCCTGGAGTGCCCAGACAGGGGTCACTGGCTACACCTTC.

This clonotype was observed a few times. This sequence joins TRBV4-1 and TRBJ2-3, with D possibly called TRBD1 or TRBD2 (5 bases each). Trimming stripped 4 bases from V and 0 bases from J, with 11 bases between. CDR3 length: 15 residues. Per the germline V gene, CDR1 is MGHRA and CDR2 is YSYEKL. The CDR3 loop reads CASSRGDGSTDTQYF. The CDR3 DNA is TGCGCCAGCAGCCGAGGGGACGGAAGCACAGATACGCAGTATTTT.

A few counts support this clonotype. The chain couples TRBV20-1 to TRBJ2-1; tentative D call: TRBD2 (5 bases). Germline CDR1 reads DFQATT; CDR2 reads SNEGSKA (reference sequence). CDR3 size: 13 residues. CDR3 sequence reads: CSPAEGSYNEQFF. The CDR3 coding sequence is TGCAGCCCCGCCGAGGGCAGTTACAATGAGCAGTTCTTC.

The rearrangement joins TRBV5-4 to TRBJ2-3, with TRBD2 as a possible D gene (6 bases). Trimming pared 4 bases from V and 1 base from J, leaving 16 bases between. Germline CDR1 is SGHNT and CDR2 is YYREEE (reference sequence). This CDR3 region has 16 residues. The CDR3 DNA sequence: TGTGCCAGCAGCCCCCCCTCGGGAGCCGGCACAGATACGCAGTATTTT. It encodes CASSPPSGAGTDTQYF.

V gene TRBV5-1 combines with J gene TRBJ2-3; tentative D call: TRBD2 (6 bases). With 0 bases removed from V and 1 base from J, the gap between germline ends came to 15 bases. Germline loops: CDR1 SGHRS, CDR2 YFSETQ. The CDR3 spans 17 residues. DNA for the CDR3: TGCGCCAGCAGCTTGGCCGCTGGAGGGAGTGGCACAGATACGCAGTATTTT. It yields the protein CASSLAAGGSGTDTQYF. Supplemented by reference TRBV5-1 and TRBJ2-3, the full variable domain reads KAGVTQTPRYLIKTRGQQVTLSCSPISGHRSVSWYQQTPGQGLQFLFEYFSETQRNKGNFPGRFSGRQFSNSRSEMNVSTLELGDSALYLCASSLAAGGSGTDTQYFGPGTRLTVL.

This clonotype was picked up a small number of times. The chain has TRBV20-1 and TRBJ1-1; 9 bases are shared with TRBD1. This CDR3 has 12 residues. From germline, CDR1 is DFQATT and CDR2 SNEGSKA (reference sequence). The V segment lost 6 bases and the J segment 7 bases; nucleotides outside the gene matches: 6. In nucleotides, the CDR3 is TGCAGTGCCCGGGGGACAGGGTATGAAGCTTTCTTT. Translated: CSARGTGYEAFF.

This chain uses TRBV2 with TRBJ2-1; D is possibly TRBD2 (7 bases). There are 14 residues in the CDR3. V gave up 4 bases and J gave up 9 bases, with 16 bases separating them. Germline lookup yields CDR1 SNHLY and CDR2 FYNNEI. The CDR3 sequence: CASSVRGAFTEQFF. The CDR3 nucleotides are TGTGCCAGCAGTGTACGGGGGGCGTTTACTGAGCAGTTCTTC.

This clonotype was picked up a small number of times. The chain uses TRBV12-3 or TRBV12-4 and TRBJ2-1, with no clear D. V lost 5 bases and J 4 bases, leaving 12 bases between the germline ends. The CDR3 length is 14 residues. The CDR3, as DNA: TGTGCCAGCAGTCCCACTACACCGTACAATGAGCAGTTCTTC. This sequence encodes CASSPTTPYNEQFF.

This chain joins TRBV4-3 and TRBJ2-2, with D perhaps TRBD2 (5 bases). Germline assignment: CDR1 LGHNA and CDR2 YSLEER. This CDR3 is built from 16 residues. Trimming stripped 4 bases from V and 0 bases from J, with 12 bases between. DNA for the CDR3: TGCGCCAGCAGCCTATACAGCGGACCGAACACCGGGGAGCTGTTTTTT. Encoded protein: CASSLYSGPNTGELFF.

The rearrangement joins TRBV10-3 to TRBJ2-7; tentatively, D is TRBD2 (6 bases). Germline CDR1 reads ENHRY; CDR2 reads SYGVKD. The CDR3 sequence is 16 residues long. Trimming took 11 bases from V and 5 from J, leaving 28 bases between them. For the CDR3, the DNA is TGTGCCTTCGGCGTGGTGACTATCGGGAGTGAGAACGAGCAGTACTTC. It is translated as CAFGVVTIGSENEQYF.

This clonotype was counted between two and nine times. The chain is built from TRBV7-9 and TRBJ2-1; a weak D match, TRBD2 (5 bases). Germline V gene lookup returns CDR1 SEHNR and CDR2 FQNEAQ (reference sequence). CDR3 size: 15 residues. V dropped 1 base and J dropped 5 bases, with 12 bases sitting between them. The CDR3 coding sequence is TGTGCCAGCAGCTTAGATGTGGGGAGAAACAATGAGCAGTTCTTC. Translating it yields CASSLDVGRNNEQFF.

This clonotype was seen a few times. The CDR3 reads CASSLRLAGNEQFF. CDR3 nucleotide sequence: TGTGCCAGCAGTTTGCGGCTAGCCGGCAATGAGCAGTTCTTC. The V gene is TRBV27, the J gene TRBJ2-1; a weak D match, TRBD2 (5 bases). V lost 3 bases and J 6 bases, leaving 12 bases between the germline ends. This CDR3 has 14 residues. Germline CDR1 is MNHEY and CDR2 is SMNVEV (reference sequence).

This clonotype was counted at least ten times. The chain carries TRBV5-6 and TRBJ2-1; no clear D. The CDR3 spans 15 residues. Germline CDR1 reads SGHDT; CDR2 reads YYEEEE. V dropped 1 base and J dropped 3 bases, with 11 bases sitting between them. CDR3 sequence reads: CASSLPGWRYNEQFF. The CDR3 region has the DNA TGTGCCAGCAGCTTGCCCGGGTGGCGCTACAATGAGCAGTTCTTC.

This clonotype appeared many times. V gene TRBV5-1 combines with J gene TRBJ2-7; 9 bases match TRBD2. In germline, CDR1 is SGHRS, CDR2 YFSETQ. The V gene end was trimmed by 5 bases and the J gene end by 4 bases; junction bases not matched to a gene: 4. The CDR3 is made up of 13 amino acids. CDR3 amino acids: CASSSSGSYEQYF. The CDR3 bases are TGCGCCAGCAGTAGTAGCGGGAGTTACGAGCAGTACTTC.